The clone carrying this TCR beta chain appeared once. Its target is unknown. The sample comes from a study of T cell responses to AZD1222 COVID-19 vaccine. Overall study findings and caveats: After two AZD1222 doses, spike-specific TCR breadth and depth rose versus day 0. AZD1222 recipients seropositive at baseline numbered only five to seven.

Profiling relied on immunoSEQ multiplex PCR, and the TCRdb table lists in-frame clones only, not all of them. The table lists some 150,000 clones, 92% of them singletons. V shed 3 bases and J shed 0 bases, with 6 bases lying between them. The CDR3 covers 14 residues. Germline V gives CDR1 SEHNR, CDR2 FQNEAQ (reference sequence). The V and J genes are TRBV7-9 and TRBJ1-5; D is undetermined. This receptor was taken from an adult who received the AZD1222 COVID-19 vaccine. Sample: peripheral blood, taken 28 days after the second AZD1222 dose. The DNA of the CDR3 is TGTGCCAGCAGCTTGCAAAATAGCAATCAGCCCCAGCATTTT. Translating it yields CASSLQNSNQPQHF.